The present T cell receptor beta chain was sequenced within a study of T cell repertoires and leukemia-associated antigens (dated by TCRdb to about 2019). Context from the whole study: Roughly 16.1 million effective reads were obtained overall, with each sample giving about 5.1 to 7 million read pairs and roughly 3 to 5.0 million effective reads. Using in vitro peptide stimulation of healthy T cells, the study set out to figure out what antigen is recognized by a TCR Vbeta21 clone that had previously been found in CML patients. The study at large found these results: No significant differences among the four groups were observed in the numbers of Vbeta genes (around 57), Jbeta genes (more than 12), VDJ rearrangements, or unique CDR3s. The antigen specificity and function of the expanded clones were not directly tested, and further investigation of both was required.

TRIzol reagent was used to extract total RNA from the cultured T cells. TCRbeta libraries were amplified from RNA using 5' rapid amplification of cDNA ends (5'RACE). Before sequencing, Qubit, an Agilent instrument, and quantitative PCR were used to check library concentration and integrity. Qualified libraries were sequenced on Illumina HiSeq or MiSeq by a commercial service provider. Per the authors' processing: MiXCR version 1.8.2 was used to identify TCR sequences in each sample. For a clone to be considered qualified, a CDR3 longer than four amino acids, an in-frame nucleotide length, and the absence of a stop codon were required. A read containing the complete CDR3 structure was counted as an effective read. RT-PCR with 24 Vbeta primers, GeneScan spectratyping, and Sanger sequencing were used to validate the expanded clones. Starting from the raw public reads, TCRdb applied fastp trimming at Q25, assembled clones with MiXCR and retained in-frame beta chains. Rows merge per CDR3 protein into single entries with the most common DNA and genes. TCRdb's processing, not the authors', yielded these V and J calls. In this sample the table shows about 11,000 distinct CDR3 sequences, about 42% of which occur a single time. The ten largest clones add up to around a quarter of the sample.

CDR3 length: 12 amino acids, cysteine to phenylalanine. Left in the record is the CDR3 DNA by itself, 36 bases read in frame from the first base. Sequences SGDLS (CDR1) and YYNGEE (CDR2) are obtained from the germline V gene. A distance of 3 bases separates the germline ends of V and J, which lose 4 bases and 2 bases respectively. CD3+ T cells were first rested overnight at more than 2 million cells/mL in RPMI 1640 without fetal bovine serum. CD3+ T cells were isolated from PBMCs with MACS immunomagnetic beads following the manufacturer's instructions. This clonotype appeared a single time. Its antigen is not yet known. Base-call qualities are not available, and no considerably larger clone is one nucleotide away. A single read counts as weak evidence.

The sequenced sample consisted of CD3+ T cells sorted from blood and cultured. This clonotype was sampled from a female donor in good health. The chain uses TRBV9 and TRBJ2-2; the D gene is unclear. CDR3 loop: CASSRNTGELFF. The DNA is as follows: TGTGCCAGCAGCCGTAACACCGGGGAGCTGTTTTTT.